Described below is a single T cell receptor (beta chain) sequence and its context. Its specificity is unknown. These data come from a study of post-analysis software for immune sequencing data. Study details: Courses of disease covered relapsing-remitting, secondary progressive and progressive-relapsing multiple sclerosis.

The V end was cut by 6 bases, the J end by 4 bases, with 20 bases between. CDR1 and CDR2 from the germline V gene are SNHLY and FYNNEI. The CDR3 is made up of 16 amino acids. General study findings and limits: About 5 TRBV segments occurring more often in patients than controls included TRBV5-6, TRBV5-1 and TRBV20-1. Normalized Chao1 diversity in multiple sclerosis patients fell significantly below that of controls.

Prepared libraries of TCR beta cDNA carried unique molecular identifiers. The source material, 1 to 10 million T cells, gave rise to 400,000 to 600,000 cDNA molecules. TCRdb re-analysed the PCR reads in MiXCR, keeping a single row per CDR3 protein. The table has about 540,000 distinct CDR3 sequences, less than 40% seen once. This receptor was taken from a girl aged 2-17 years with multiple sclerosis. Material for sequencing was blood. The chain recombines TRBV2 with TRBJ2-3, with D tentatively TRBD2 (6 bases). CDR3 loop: CASRDDARGRADTQYF. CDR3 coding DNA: TGTGCCAGCAGAGACGACGCGCGGGGAAGGGCAGATACGCAGTATTTT.